Listed below are T cell receptor beta chains from one sample, sequenced in a study of shared clonotypes between healthy human individuals. Measured with immunoSEQ multiplex PCR; TCRdb has only the in-frame clones, and not every one. The data hold over a million clones, with around 97% observed a single time. The specimen was naive CD4+ T cells sorted from blood. The origin of the receptors is a man aged 30 to 45 in good health. CDR3s include the opening cysteine and the closing phenylalanine or tryptophan. A D gene is named only where the DNA matches it firmly. Clone size is stated in some rows and not others, as once, few, many or a class when expanded.

v_call: TRBV10-2; d_call: TRBD1; j_call: TRBJ1-1; clone_size: once; cdr3_aa: CASSDPIRGPEAFF; cdr3_nt: TGCGCCAGCAGTGACCCAATTAGGGGGCCTGAAGCTTTCTTT
v_call: TRBV30; d_call: -; j_call: TRBJ1-1; clone_size: -; cdr3_aa: CAWSAQVGEAFF; cdr3_nt: TGTGCCTGGAGCGCACAAGTGGGGGAAGCTTTCTTT
v_call: TRBV7-9; d_call: TRBD2; j_call: TRBJ2-1; clone_size: -; cdr3_aa: CASSLAGLAGGPYNEQFF; cdr3_nt: TGTGCCAGCAGCTTAGCTGGGTTAGCGGGAGGGCCCTACAATGAGCAGTTCTTC
v_call: TRBV14; d_call: -; j_call: TRBJ1-1; clone_size: -; cdr3_aa: CASSYGENTEAFF; cdr3_nt: TGTGCCAGCAGCTACGGGGAGAACACTGAAGCTTTCTTT
v_call: TRBV14; d_call: -; j_call: TRBJ2-7; clone_size: -; cdr3_aa: CASSYNLWSYEQYF; cdr3_nt: TGTGCCAGCAGTTACAATTTATGGAGCTACGAGCAGTACTTC
v_call: TRBV30; d_call: -; j_call: TRBJ2-7; clone_size: -; cdr3_aa: CAWSFSGISYEQYF; cdr3_nt: TGTGCCTGGAGTTTCAGCGGAATCTCCTACGAGCAGTACTTC
v_call: TRBV2; d_call: -; j_call: TRBJ2-2; clone_size: once; cdr3_aa: CASSDQDTGELFF; cdr3_nt: TGTGCCAGCAGTGATCAAGACACCGGGGAGCTGTTTTTT
v_call: TRBV9; d_call: TRBD2; j_call: TRBJ2-5; clone_size: -; cdr3_aa: CASSVGASGETQYF; cdr3_nt: TGTGCCAGCAGCGTAGGAGCTAGCGGAGAGACCCAGTACTTC
v_call: TRBV6-1; d_call: TRBD2; j_call: TRBJ2-1; clone_size: -; cdr3_aa: CASSGLVLAGSSYNEQFF; cdr3_nt: TGTGCCAGCAGTGGCCTCGTTTTAGCGGGAAGCTCCTACAATGAGCAGTTCTTC
v_call: TRBV6-6; d_call: TRBD1; j_call: TRBJ1-2; clone_size: -; cdr3_aa: CASSYSRGQGGYTF; cdr3_nt: TGTGCCAGCAGTTACTCGAGGGGACAGGGAGGCTACACCTTC
v_call: TRBV18; d_call: TRBD2; j_call: TRBJ2-3; clone_size: -; cdr3_aa: CASSPGLAGVDTQYF; cdr3_nt: TGTGCCAGCTCACCGGGACTAGCGGGAGTGGATACGCAGTATTTT
v_call: TRBV7-2; d_call: -; j_call: TRBJ1-1; clone_size: -; cdr3_aa: CASSSTGLNTEAFF; cdr3_nt: TGTGCCAGCAGTTCAACAGGGTTGAACACTGAAGCTTTCTTT
v_call: TRBV28; d_call: TRBD2; j_call: TRBJ2-1; clone_size: -; cdr3_aa: CASSRRATSGSFDEQFF; cdr3_nt: TGTGCCAGCAGCCGCCGGGCGACTAGCGGGAGTTTCGATGAGCAGTTCTTC
v_call: TRBV4-3; d_call: TRBD1; j_call: TRBJ2-7; clone_size: -; cdr3_aa: CASSPRQGYEQYF; cdr3_nt: TGCGCCAGCAGCCCACGACAGGGCTACGAGCAGTACTTC
v_call: TRBV28; d_call: -; j_call: TRBJ2-1; clone_size: -; cdr3_aa: CASSLKGGEQFF; cdr3_nt: TGTGCCAGCAGTTTAAAGGGAGGTGAGCAGTTCTTC
v_call: TRBV5-8; d_call: TRBD1; j_call: TRBJ2-7; clone_size: -; cdr3_aa: CASSLYPAGGYEQYF; cdr3_nt: TGTGCCAGCAGCTTGTATCCCGCAGGGGGCTACGAGCAGTACTTC
v_call: TRBV4-1; d_call: TRBD1; j_call: TRBJ1-5; clone_size: -; cdr3_aa: CASSPPGGNQPQHF; cdr3_nt: TGCGCCAGCAGCCCCCCAGGGGGAAATCAGCCCCAGCATTTT